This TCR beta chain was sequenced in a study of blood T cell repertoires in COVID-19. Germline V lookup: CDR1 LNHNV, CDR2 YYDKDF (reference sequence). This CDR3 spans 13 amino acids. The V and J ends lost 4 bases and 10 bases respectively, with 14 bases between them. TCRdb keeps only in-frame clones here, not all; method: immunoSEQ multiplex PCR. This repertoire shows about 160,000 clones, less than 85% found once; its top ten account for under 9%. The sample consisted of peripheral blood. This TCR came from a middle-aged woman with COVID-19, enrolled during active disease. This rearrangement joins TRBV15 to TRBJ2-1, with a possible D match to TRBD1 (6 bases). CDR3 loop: CATSKQGIGEQFF. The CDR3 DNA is TGTGCCACCAGCAAACAGGGAATAGGGGAGCAGTTCTTC.